The clone carrying this TCR beta chain was seen ten or more times. The antigen is unknown. This entry belongs to a study of T-cell reconstitution after alpha-beta-depleted transplantation in children. Study-level results: From surviving recipient T cells and thymic progenitors came the high day-60 TCRbeta diversity observed in some patients. Reportedly, only several hundred clones from non-depleted graft cells drove alpha-beta T-cell counts at about two months. After one year, T-cell counts and TCRbeta diversity mostly came from new T cells.

Using unique molecular identifiers, the investigators prepared the TCRbeta library. TCRdb recomputed calls from the PCR reads with MiXCR, one row per CDR3 protein. The sample lists fewer than 700,000 distinct CDR3 sequences; under 30% were seen once. The clonotype was recovered from a boy under two years old who had a stem cell transplant for acute myeloid leukemia, so the T cells may come from the graft donor. The input for sequencing was PBMCs, mostly from graft donor cells, taken 360 days after TCRalphabeta/CD19-depleted stem cell transplant.

The DNA for the CDR3 is TGTGCCAGCAGTCGGGACAGAGGAAACACCATATATTTT. Its protein is CASSRDRGNTIYF. The chain carries TRBV2 and TRBJ1-3; 7 nucleotides agree with TRBD1. Trimming removed 5 bases from V and 4 bases from J; junction bases left unmatched: 2. CDR3 length: 13 amino acids. The germline V gene encodes CDR1 SNHLY and CDR2 FYNNEI. Looking up the rest from reference TRBV2 and TRBJ1-3 gives the full variable domain: EPEVTQTPSHQVTQMGQEVILRCVPISNHLYFYWYRQILGQKVEFLVSFYNNEISEKSEIFDDQFSVERPDGSNFTLKIRSTKLEDSAMYFCASSRDRGNTIYFGEGSWLTVV.